The rows below give T cell receptor beta chains drawn from one sample of a study of response to subunit inactivated influenza vaccine. TCRdb processed the RT-PCR reads anew with MiXCR; each CDR3 protein has one entry. The sample contains 400,000 to 650,000 distinct CDR3 sequences, 6% to 9% of which appear only once. The input for sequencing was PBMCs from blood, taken roughly 24 months after vaccination. These receptors came from a man between 50 and 75 years old who received an inactivated influenza vaccine. Each CDR3 is given with its conserved first and last residue.

J,V,CDR3
TRBJ2-7,TRBV9,CASSATTSAEQYF
TRBJ2-4,TRBV12-3/TRBV12-4,CASSLVAGGNIQYF
TRBJ2-7,TRBV28,CASSFSWNRAYEQYF
TRBJ2-2,TRBV7-8,CASSLKGQGLNTGELFF
TRBJ1-3,TRBV18,CASSPGLSTGNTIYF
TRBJ2-5,TRBV20-1,CSAETGKWQETQYF
TRBJ2-3,TRBV20-1,CSASQLAGGNTDTQYF
TRBJ2-2,TRBV2,CASGLIGTPNTGELFF
TRBJ2-2,TRBV20-1,CSAITSGSVGELFF
TRBJ2-5,TRBV12-3/TRBV12-4,CASSLSGGGQETQYF
TRBJ2-1,TRBV3-1,CASSQGPVGSNEQFF
TRBJ2-1,TRBV28,CASRLPGASNEQFF
TRBJ2-2,TRBV28,CAGGTANTGELFF
TRBJ1-3,TRBV20-1,CSARDAGTGGGTIYF
TRBJ1-1,TRBV10-3,CAIIGDGYTEAFF
TRBJ2-7,TRBV28,CASSYPGQGASYEQYF
TRBJ2-5,TRBV20-1,CSARPFNDREKETQYF
TRBJ1-1,TRBV6-5,CASSFGQLNTEAFF
TRBJ2-1,TRBV6-2/TRBV6-3,CASSFAPAGTGGNEQFF
TRBJ2-7,TRBV28,CASSSPTGANYRQYF
TRBJ2-3,TRBV3-1,CASSLGLAGGPRRDTQYF
TRBJ2-5,TRBV7-2,CASSLGPDETQYF